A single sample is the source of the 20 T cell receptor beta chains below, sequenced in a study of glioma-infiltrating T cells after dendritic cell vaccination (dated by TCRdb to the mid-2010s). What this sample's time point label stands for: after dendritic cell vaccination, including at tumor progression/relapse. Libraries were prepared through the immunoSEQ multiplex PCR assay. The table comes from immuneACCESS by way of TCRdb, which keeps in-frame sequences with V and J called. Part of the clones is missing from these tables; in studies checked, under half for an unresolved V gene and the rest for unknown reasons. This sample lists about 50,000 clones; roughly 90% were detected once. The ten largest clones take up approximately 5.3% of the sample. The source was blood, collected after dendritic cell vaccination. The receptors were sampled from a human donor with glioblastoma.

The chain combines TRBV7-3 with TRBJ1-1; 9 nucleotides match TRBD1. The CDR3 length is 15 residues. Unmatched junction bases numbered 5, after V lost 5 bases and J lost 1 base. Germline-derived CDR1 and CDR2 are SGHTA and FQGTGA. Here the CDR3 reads CASSLSTGGNTEAFF. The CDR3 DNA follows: TGTGCCAGCAGCCTCTCGACAGGGGGGAACACTGAAGCTTTCTTT.

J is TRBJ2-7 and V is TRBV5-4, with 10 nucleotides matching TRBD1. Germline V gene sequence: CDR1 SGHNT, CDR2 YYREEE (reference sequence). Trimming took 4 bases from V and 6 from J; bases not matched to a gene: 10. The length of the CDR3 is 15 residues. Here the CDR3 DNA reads TGTGCCAGCAGCCCGGTGGGACAGGGGAGCCCCGAGCAGTACTTC. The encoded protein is CASSPVGQGSPEQYF. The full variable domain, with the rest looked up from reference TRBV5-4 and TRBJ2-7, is ETGVTQSPTHLIKTRGQQVTLRCSSQSGHNTVSWYQQALGQGPQFIFQYYREEENGRGNFPPRFSGLQFPNYSSELNVNALELDDSALYLCASSPVGQGSPEQYFGPGTRLTVT.

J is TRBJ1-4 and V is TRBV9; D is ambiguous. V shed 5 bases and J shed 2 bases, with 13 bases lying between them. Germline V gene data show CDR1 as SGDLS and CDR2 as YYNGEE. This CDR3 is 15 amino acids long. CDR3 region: CASSEALGTNEKLFF. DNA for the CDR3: TGTGCCAGCAGTGAGGCCTTAGGCACTAATGAAAAACTGTTTTTT.

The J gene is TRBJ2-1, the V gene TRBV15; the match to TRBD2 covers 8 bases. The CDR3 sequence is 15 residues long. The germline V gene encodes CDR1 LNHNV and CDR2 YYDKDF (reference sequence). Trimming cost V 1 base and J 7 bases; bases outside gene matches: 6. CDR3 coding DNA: TGTGCCACCAGCAGAGTGGCGGGAGGTTGGAATGAGCAGTTCTTC. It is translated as CATSRVAGGWNEQFF.

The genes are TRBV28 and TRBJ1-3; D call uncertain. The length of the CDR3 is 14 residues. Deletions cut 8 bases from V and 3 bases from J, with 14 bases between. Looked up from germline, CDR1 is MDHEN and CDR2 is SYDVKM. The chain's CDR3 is CASGITRLGNTIYF. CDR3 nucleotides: TGTGCCAGCGGCATCACACGCCTTGGAAACACCATATATTTT. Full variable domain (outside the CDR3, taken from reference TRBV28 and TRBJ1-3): DVKVTQSSRYLVKRTGEKVFLECVQDMDHENMFWYRQDPGLGLRLIYFSYDVKMKEKGDIPEGYSVSREKKERFSLILESASTNQTSMYLCASGITRLGNTIYFGEGSWLTVV.

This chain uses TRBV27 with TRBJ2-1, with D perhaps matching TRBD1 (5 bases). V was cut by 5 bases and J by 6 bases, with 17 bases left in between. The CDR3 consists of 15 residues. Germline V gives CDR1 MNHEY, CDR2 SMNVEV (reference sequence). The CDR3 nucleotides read TGTGCCAGCAGTCGGACATTTCAATATCGCAATGAGCAGTTCTTC. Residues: CASSRTFQYRNEQFF.

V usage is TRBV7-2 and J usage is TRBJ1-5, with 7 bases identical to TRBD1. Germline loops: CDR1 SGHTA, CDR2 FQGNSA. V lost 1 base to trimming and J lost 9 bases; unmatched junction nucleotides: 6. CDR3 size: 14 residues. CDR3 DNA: TGTGCCAGCAGCTTAGACAGGGGAGTTCGGCCCCAGCATTTT. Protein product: CASSLDRGVRPQHF.

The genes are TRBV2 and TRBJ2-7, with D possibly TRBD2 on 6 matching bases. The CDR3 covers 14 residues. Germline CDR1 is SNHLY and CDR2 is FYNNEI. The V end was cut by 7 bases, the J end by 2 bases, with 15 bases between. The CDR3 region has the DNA TGTGCCAGCAAACCTAGCGCCTCCCCCTACGAGCAGTACTTC. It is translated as CASKPSASPYEQYF.

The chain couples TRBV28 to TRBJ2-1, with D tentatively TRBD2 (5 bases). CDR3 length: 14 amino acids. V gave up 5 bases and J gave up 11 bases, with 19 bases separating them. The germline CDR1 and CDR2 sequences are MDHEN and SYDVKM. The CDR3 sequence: CASSRADRSTKQFF. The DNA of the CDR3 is TGTGCCAGCAGTCGAGCGGACCGCTCCACGAAGCAGTTCTTC.

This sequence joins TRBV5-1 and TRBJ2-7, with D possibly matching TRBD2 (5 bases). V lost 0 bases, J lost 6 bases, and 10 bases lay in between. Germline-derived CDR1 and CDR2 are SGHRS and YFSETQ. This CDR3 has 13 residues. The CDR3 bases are TGCGCCAGCAGCTTGGAGGCGGGCTTCGAGCAGTACTTC. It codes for CASSLEAGFEQYF.

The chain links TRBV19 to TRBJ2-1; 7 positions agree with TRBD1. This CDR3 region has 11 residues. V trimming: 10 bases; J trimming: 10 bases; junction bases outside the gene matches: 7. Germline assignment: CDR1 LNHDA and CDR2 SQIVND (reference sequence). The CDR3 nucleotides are TGTGCCACCCATAGCAGGGGGGAGCAGTTCTTC. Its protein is CATHSRGEQFF.

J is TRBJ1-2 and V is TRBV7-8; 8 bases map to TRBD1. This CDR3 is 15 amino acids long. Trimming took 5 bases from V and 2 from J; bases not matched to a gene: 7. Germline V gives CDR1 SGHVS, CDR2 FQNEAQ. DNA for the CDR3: TGTGCCAGCAGCCGGACAGGGTCAAGCAACTATGGCTACACCTTC. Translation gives CASSRTGSSNYGYTF.

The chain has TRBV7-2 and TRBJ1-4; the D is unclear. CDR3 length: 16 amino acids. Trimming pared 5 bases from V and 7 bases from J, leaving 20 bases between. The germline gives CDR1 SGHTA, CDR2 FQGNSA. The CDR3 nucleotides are TGTGCCAGCAGCCCGCAACTCGCCGCTCCACCTGAAAAACTGTTTTTT. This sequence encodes CASSPQLAAPPEKLFF.

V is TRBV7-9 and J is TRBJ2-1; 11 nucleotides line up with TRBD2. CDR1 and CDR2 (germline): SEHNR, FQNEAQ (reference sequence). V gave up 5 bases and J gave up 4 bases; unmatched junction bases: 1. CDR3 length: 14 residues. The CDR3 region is CASSRTSGYNEQFF. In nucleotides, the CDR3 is TGTGCCAGCAGCCGGACTAGCGGGTACAATGAGCAGTTCTTC. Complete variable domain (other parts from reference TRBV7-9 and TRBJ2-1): DTGVSQNPRHKITKRGQNVTFRCDPISEHNRLYWYRQTLGQGPEFLTYFQNEAQLEKSRLLSDRFSAERPKGSFSTLEIQRTEQGDSAMYLCASSRTSGYNEQFFGPGTRLTVL.

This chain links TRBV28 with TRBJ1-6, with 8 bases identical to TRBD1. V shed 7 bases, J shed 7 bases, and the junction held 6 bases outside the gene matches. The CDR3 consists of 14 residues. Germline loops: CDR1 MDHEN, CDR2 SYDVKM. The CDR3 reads CASTRTGHNSPLHF. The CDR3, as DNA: TGTGCCAGCACCAGGACAGGGCACAATTCACCCCTCCACTTT.

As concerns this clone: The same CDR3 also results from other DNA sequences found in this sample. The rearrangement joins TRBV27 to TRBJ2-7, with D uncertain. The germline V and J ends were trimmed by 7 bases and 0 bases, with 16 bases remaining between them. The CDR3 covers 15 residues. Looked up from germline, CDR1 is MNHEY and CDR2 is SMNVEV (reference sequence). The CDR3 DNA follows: TGTGCCAGCACTCGTACTCCCCTTTTCTCCTACGAGCAGTACTTC. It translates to CASTRTPLFSYEQYF.

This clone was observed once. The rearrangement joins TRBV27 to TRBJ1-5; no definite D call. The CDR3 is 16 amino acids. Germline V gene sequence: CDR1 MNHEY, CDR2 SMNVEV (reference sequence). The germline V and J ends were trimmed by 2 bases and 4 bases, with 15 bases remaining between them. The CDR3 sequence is CASSLEAPGENQPQHF. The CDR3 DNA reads TGTGCCAGCAGTTTAGAGGCACCCGGCGAGAATCAGCCCCAGCATTTT.

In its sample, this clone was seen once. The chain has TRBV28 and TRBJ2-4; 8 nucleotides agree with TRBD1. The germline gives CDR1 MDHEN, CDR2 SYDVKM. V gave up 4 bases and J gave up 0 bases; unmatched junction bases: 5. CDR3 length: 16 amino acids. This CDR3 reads CASSSGGAGAKNIQYF. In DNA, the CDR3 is TGTGCCAGCAGTTCAGGGGGCGCGGGAGCCAAAAACATTCAGTACTTC.

The CDR3 sequence: CASSETTQGVEGYTF. The CDR3, as DNA: TGTGCCAGCAGCGAAACAACCCAAGGGGTGGAAGGCTACACCTTC. This chain connects TRBV7-9 to TRBJ1-2, with D tentatively TRBD1 (5 bases). The CDR3 extends over 15 amino acids. Germline CDR1 reads SEHNR; CDR2 reads FQNEAQ (reference sequence). The ends were cut back, 5 bases at V and 8 bases at J, with 21 bases in the middle. The entire variable domain, with the rest obtained from reference TRBV7-9 and TRBJ1-2, is as follows: DTGVSQNPRHKITKRGQNVTFRCDPISEHNRLYWYRQTLGQGPEFLTYFQNEAQLEKSRLLSDRFSAERPKGSFSTLEIQRTEQGDSAMYLCASSETTQGVEGYTFGSGTRLTVV.

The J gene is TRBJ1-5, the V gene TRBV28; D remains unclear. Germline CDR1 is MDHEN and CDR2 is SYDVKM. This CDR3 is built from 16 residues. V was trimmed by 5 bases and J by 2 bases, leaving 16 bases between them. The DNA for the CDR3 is TGTGCCAGCAGTACCCGGTTGGGGAGGGGCAATCAGCCCCAGCATTTT. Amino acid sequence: CASSTRLGRGNQPQHF.